The 25 T cell receptor beta chains below all came from one sample that was sequenced in a study of molecular identifiers for immune sequencing clone quantification. TCRdb re-called the PCR reads through MiXCR, storing one row per CDR3 protein. Of about 640,000 distinct CDR3 sequences listed, around 20% are singletons. The sample consisted of naive CD8+ T cells from blood, with Jurkat cell RNA spiked in. Subset in this sample: FACS-sorted CD8+CD4-CCR7+CD45RA+ naive T cells. Receptors were obtained from a human donor in good health. Some libraries in this study had Jurkat cell RNA spiked in.

This chain uses TRBV6-2 or TRBV6-3 with TRBJ2-3; no definite D call. The germline V and J ends were trimmed by 6 bases and 0 bases, with 13 bases remaining between them. Germline CDR1 and CDR2: MNHEY and SVGEGT. CDR3 length: 15 residues. CDR3 bases: TGTGCCAGCAGCCCCGGAGCAGGTAGCACAGATACGCAGTATTTT. Translation: CASSPGAGSTDTQYF.

In its sample, this clonotype was seen a few times. The chain employs TRBV24-1 and TRBJ2-5; D is ambiguous. Germline V gene data show CDR1 as KGHDR and CDR2 as SFDVKD. This CDR3 spans 13 amino acids. V lost 5 bases and J 3 bases, leaving 9 bases between the germline ends. CDR3 loop: CATSAGTEETQYF. DNA for the CDR3: TGTGCCACCAGTGCCGGAACCGAAGAGACCCAGTACTTC.

Ten or more counts support this clonotype. The chain couples TRBV20-1 to TRBJ1-6; 7 bases map to TRBD1. After removal of 3 bases from V and 0 bases from J, the junction contained 5 bases not matched to a gene. The CDR3 is made up of 16 amino acids. The germline V gene has CDR1 DFQATT and CDR2 SNEGSKA (reference sequence). This chain's CDR3 is CSARRDSSSYNSPLHF. In nucleotides, the CDR3 is TGCAGTGCTAGGCGGGACAGCAGCTCCTATAATTCACCCCTCCACTTT.

This clonotype was seen ten or more times. The CDR3 bases are TGTGCCAGCAAGCCCGGGGTCGGGGACAGCTACTCCTACGAGCAGTACTTC. It codes for CASKPGVGDSYSYEQYF. The V and J genes are TRBV2 and TRBJ2-7; 7 nucleotides line up with TRBD1. The CDR3 consists of 17 residues. Germline CDR1 and CDR2: SNHLY and FYNNEI. J was trimmed by 0 bases and V by 7 bases; bases with no gene match: 15.

V gene TRBV7-6 combines with J gene TRBJ2-6, with TRBD2 as a possible D gene (5 bases). Germline V CDR1 and CDR2: SGHVS, FNYEAQ. V was cut by 4 bases and J by 1 base, with 11 bases left in between. The CDR3 has 16 amino acids. The CDR3 DNA follows: TGTGCCAGCAGCTCGAACCTAGCTTCTGGGGCCAACGTCCTGACTTTC. Its translation is CASSSNLASGANVLTF.

For this clonotype: With a much larger clone just one base away, this may be a read error. CDR3 sequence: CASSTNWVTYEQYF. CDR3 in DNA: TGTGCCAGCAGTACAAATTGGGTAACCTACGAGCAGTACTTC. This chain connects TRBV28 to TRBJ2-7; D ambiguous. There are 14 residues in the CDR3. Germline lookup yields CDR1 MDHEN and CDR2 SYDVKM. V was clipped by 5 bases and J by 2 bases, with 13 bases between them.

Ten or more counts support this clonotype. This chain uses TRBV20-1 with TRBJ2-3; D not certain. The CDR3 sequence is 12 residues long. From germline, CDR1 is DFQATT and CDR2 SNEGSKA (reference sequence). Trimming took 4 bases from V and 5 from J, leaving 10 bases between them. CDR3 DNA sequence: TGCAGTGCTAACGATGTCGGAGATACGCAGTATTTT. Encoded protein: CSANDVGDTQYF.

With regard to this clonotype: Being one base from a much bigger clone, this may be a read error. The rearrangement joins TRBV24-1 to TRBJ2-2, with 8 bases identical to TRBD1. The CDR3 spans 16 residues. Germline V CDR1 and CDR2: KGHDR, SFDVKD. The CDR3: CATSDRGQGVNGEPFF. The DNA for the CDR3 is TGTGCCACCAGTGACCGCGGACAGGGCGTTAACGGGGAGCCGTTTTTT.

The rearrangement uses TRBV7-6 and TRBJ1-6, with D unresolved. The CDR3 spans 14 residues. V was clipped by 2 bases and J by 8 bases, with 10 bases between them. CDR1 and CDR2 from the germline V gene are SGHVS and FNYEAQ. The CDR3 DNA reads as TGTGCCAGCAGCTTAAAAGGGAATGATTCACCCCTCCACTTT. It yields the protein CASSLKGNDSPLHF.

A remark on this clonotype: A much larger clone lies a single base off, so this may be a read error. The DNA of the CDR3 is TGCGCCAGCAGCCAAGATTCGACAGGGGTTAGTACACCCCTCCACTTT. Encoded protein: CASSQDSTGVSTPLHF. This chain uses TRBV4-3 with TRBJ1-6; TRBD1 matches at 8 bases. The CDR3 is 16 amino acids. The V and J ends lost 0 bases and 11 bases, in that order; junction bases with no gene match: 9. Germline V gives CDR1 LGHNA, CDR2 YSLEER.

At least ten counts were recorded for this clonotype. The chain joins TRBV7-2 to TRBJ1-6; D gene ambiguous. Germline lookup yields CDR1 SGHTA and CDR2 FQGNSA. The ends were cut back, 0 bases at V and 0 bases at J, with 12 bases in the middle. This CDR3 spans 18 amino acids. The CDR3 DNA is TGTGCCAGCAGCTTAGCGCTCGGGAGTCGCTCCTATAATTCACCCCTCCACTTT. Translating gives CASSLALGSRSYNSPLHF.

Concerning this clonotype: A much larger clone differs by one base, so this may be a read error. CDR3 bases: TGTGCCAGCACCGACAGGACTAGCGGGGTCGGAATCCAAGAGACCCGGTACTTC. Translating it yields CASTDRTSGVGIQETRYF. The rearrangement uses TRBV5-4 and TRBJ2-5; 12 nucleotides match TRBD2. Germline loops: CDR1 SGHNT, CDR2 YYREEE (reference sequence). The CDR3 contains 18 residues.

This clonotype was seen more than once but under ten times. CDR3 DNA sequence: TGTGCCAGCAGCCCTCGGACTAGCGGGCCCTCCTACAATGAGCAGTTCTTC. Its protein product is CASSPRTSGPSYNEQFF. The chain is built from TRBV7-9 and TRBJ2-1, with 11 positions matching TRBD2. The germline CDR1 and CDR2 sequences are SEHNR and FQNEAQ (reference sequence). V lost 5 bases to trimming and J lost 0 bases; unmatched junction nucleotides: 6. CDR3 size: 17 residues.

This rearrangement joins TRBV27 to TRBJ2-3; the match to TRBD2 covers 10 bases. The V gene end was trimmed by 1 base and the J gene end by 4 bases; junction bases not matched to a gene: 5. Germline V lookup: CDR1 MNHEY, CDR2 SMNVEV (reference sequence). The CDR3 runs 16 residues. CDR3 in amino acids: CASSLYGTSDADTQYF. The CDR3 coding sequence is TGTGCCAGCAGTTTATACGGGACTAGCGACGCAGATACGCAGTATTTT.

The chain couples TRBV4-1 to TRBJ1-1; 7 bases are a match to TRBD1. Germline-derived CDR1 and CDR2 are MGHRA and YSYEKL. This CDR3 contains 14 residues. J lost 6 bases, V lost 1 base, and 5 bases had no gene match. As DNA, the CDR3 is TGCGCCAGCAGCCAAGGGTCAGGGGGTCCTGAAGCTTTCTTT. Translating gives CASSQGSGGPEAFF.

This clonotype was detected a few times. V and J are TRBV27 and TRBJ2-7; 7 bases align to TRBD1. Germline CDR1 is MNHEY and CDR2 is SMNVEV (reference sequence). J gave up 6 bases and V 3 bases, and 11 bases lay outside the gene matches. The CDR3 consists of 15 residues. The CDR3 sequence is CASSFIGTGASEQYF. The CDR3, as DNA: TGTGCCAGCAGTTTCATAGGTACAGGGGCAAGCGAGCAGTACTTC.

This clonotype occurred many times. The chain links TRBV11-2 to TRBJ2-2; 10 bases are a match to TRBD2. This CDR3 is built from 19 residues. J lost 3 bases, V lost 5 bases, and 15 bases had no gene match. CDR1 is SGHAT and CDR2 is FQNNGV in the germline V gene. CDR3 region: CASSPRLASGSGYTGELFF. The CDR3 DNA follows: TGTGCCAGCAGCCCAAGGCTGGCTAGCGGGAGTGGTTACACCGGGGAGCTGTTTTTT.

This clonotype was counted at least ten times. The chain is built from TRBV28 and TRBJ2-1; 7 bases map to TRBD1. V lost 5 bases to trimming and J lost 5 bases; unmatched junction nucleotides: 12. CDR1 MDHEN and CDR2 SYDVKM come from the germline V gene. The CDR3 runs to 16 residues. The CDR3 bases are TGTGCCAGCAGTGGGTCCGAGGGACAGCTCGACAATGAGCAGTTCTTC. Amino acid sequence: CASSGSEGQLDNEQFF. The full variable domain, rest sourced from reference TRBV28 and TRBJ2-1, is DVKVTQSSRYLVKRTGEKVFLECVQDMDHENMFWYRQDPGLGLRLIYFSYDVKMKEKGDIPEGYSVSREKKERFSLILESASTNQTSMYLCASSGSEGQLDNEQFFGPGTRLTVL.

The rearrangement links TRBV13 to TRBJ2-5, with 11 positions matching TRBD1. This CDR3 is 21 amino acids long. V shed 0 bases, J shed 3 bases, and the junction held 18 bases outside the gene matches. Germline loops: CDR1 PRHDT, CDR2 FYEKMQ (reference sequence). This CDR3 is CASSLGRIGQGADSQKETQYF. DNA for the CDR3: TGTGCCAGCAGCTTAGGCCGTATCGGACAGGGGGCCGACAGCCAAAAAGAGACCCAGTACTTC.

A remark on this clonotype: This may arise from a read error, as a much more abundant clone is one base away. The CDR3 DNA is TGCGCCAGCAGCCAAGCTGTGGTAGCGGGGCTCCAAGAGACCCAGTGCTTC. This encodes CASSQAVVAGLQETQCF. This chain links TRBV4-1 with TRBJ2-5, with 8 bases lining up with TRBD2. This CDR3 comprises 17 residues. The germline gives CDR1 MGHRA, CDR2 YSYEKL.

This clonotype was found many times. V and J are TRBV4-1 and TRBJ1-1; no clear D gene. CDR1 and CDR2 from the germline V gene are MGHRA and YSYEKL. The ends were cut back, 2 bases at V and 1 base at J, with 11 bases in the middle. The CDR3 spans 15 residues. The CDR3 DNA is TGCGCCAGCAGCCAACCTGGGAGGGAGAACACTGAAGCTTTCTTT. It translates to CASSQPGRENTEAFF.

This clonotype appeared many times. The chain combines TRBV7-6 with TRBJ2-7; 12 nucleotides match TRBD2. With V trimmed by 4 bases and J by 3 bases, 4 bases remained unmatched. CDR3 size: 15 residues. Germline V lookup: CDR1 SGHVS, CDR2 FNYEAQ. The CDR3 loop is CASSSWTSGDYEQYF. Here the CDR3 DNA reads TGTGCCAGCAGCTCTTGGACTAGCGGGGACTACGAGCAGTACTTC.

The gene calls are TRBV27 and TRBJ2-1; tentative D call: TRBD2 (6 bases). V dropped 4 bases and J dropped 15 bases, with 25 bases sitting between them. The germline gives CDR1 MNHEY, CDR2 SMNVEV (reference sequence). The CDR3 runs 15 residues. The chain's CDR3 is CASSSPPLEGGMWFF. In nucleotides, the CDR3 is TGTGCCAGCAGTTCCCCTCCCTTGGAGGGTGGAATGTGGTTCTTC.

This clonotype was counted ten times or more. The chain uses TRBV7-9 and TRBJ2-7, with D possibly matching TRBD2 (5 bases). CDR3 length equals 12 residues. Deletions cut 5 bases from V and 12 bases from J, with 17 bases between. From germline, CDR1 is SEHNR and CDR2 FQNEAQ (reference sequence). The CDR3 bases are TGTGCCAGCAGCCGACCCCCCGAGGGTACGTACTTC. The encoded protein is CASSRPPEGTYF.

Many counts were recorded for this clonotype. This chain uses TRBV20-1 with TRBJ1-4, with 9 positions matching TRBD1. This CDR3 has 14 residues. V lost 6 bases, J lost 5 bases, and 7 bases stayed unmatched. Germline V lookup: CDR1 DFQATT, CDR2 SNEGSKA (reference sequence). The CDR3 protein is CSANDRGGNEKLFF. CDR3 sequence (DNA): TGCAGTGCGAACGACAGGGGGGGGAATGAAAAACTGTTTTTT.